The 26 T cell receptor beta chains below come from one sample, sequenced in a study of breast tumors, draining lymph nodes, adjacent tissues. Axillary draining lymph nodes of breast cancer patients supplied the node samples. TCRdb re-analysed the multiplex PCR reads in MiXCR, keeping a single row per CDR3 protein. Among around 130,000 distinct CDR3 sequences listed, around 20% were seen once. The sequenced material came from axillary lymph node tissue. The receptors were gathered from a female donor with breast cancer. Some clones in this sample may be carry-over from other donors' samples.

The rearrangement links TRBV3-1 to TRBJ1-4; D unresolved. Germline CDR1 reads LGHDT; CDR2 reads YNNKEL (reference sequence). The CDR3 totals 12 residues. The V gene lost 2 bases and the J gene lost 7 bases, with 5 bases spanning the gap. CDR3 DNA: TGTGCCAGCAGCCAAAGTCGTGAAAAACTGTTTTTT. Amino acids: CASSQSREKLFF.

This clonotype was detected many times. The gene calls are TRBV5-6 and TRBJ2-1, with a tentative D call TRBD2 (6 bases). There are 16 residues in the CDR3. Germline CDR1 reads SGHDT; CDR2 reads YYEEEE. The V gene lost 2 bases and the J gene lost 7 bases, with 19 bases spanning the gap. CDR3 DNA: TGTGCCAGCAGCTTAACCGGGACTCCTAACAAAAATGAGCAGTTCTTC. Translating it yields CASSLTGTPNKNEQFF. The full variable domain, its missing parts supplied by reference TRBV5-6 and TRBJ2-1, is DAGVTQSPTHLIKTRGQQVTLRCSPKSGHDTVSWYQQALGQGPQFIFQYYEEEERQRGNFPDRFSGHQFPNYSSELNVNALLLGDSALYLCASSLTGTPNKNEQFFGPGTRLTVL.

This clonotype was counted ten times or more. V gene TRBV11-1 combines with J gene TRBJ2-1, with TRBD2 identical over 7 bases. CDR1 is SGHAT and CDR2 is FQDESV in the germline V gene (reference sequence). Losses at the gene ends were 6 bases for V and 5 bases for J; bases not matched to a gene: 10. The CDR3 runs to 15 residues. Here the CDR3 reads CASSPRSGTDNEQFF. The CDR3 bases are TGTGCCAGCAGTCCAAGGAGCGGGACCGACAATGAGCAGTTCTTC. Full variable domain (outside the CDR3, taken from reference TRBV11-1 and TRBJ2-1): EAEVAQSPRYKITEKSQAVAFWCDPISGHATLYWYRQILGQGPELLVQFQDESVVDDSQLPKDRFSAERLKGVDSTLKIQPAELGDSAMYLCASSPRSGTDNEQFFGPGTRLTVL.

Turning to this clonotype: A much larger clone is a single base away; this may be a read error. This sequence joins TRBV11-3 and TRBJ1-4, with D unresolved. V was cut by 4 bases and J by 10 bases, with 10 bases left in between. The length of the CDR3 is 12 residues. CDR1 is SGHNT, CDR2 YENEEA, per germline. CDR3 bases: TGTGCCAGCAGCTCCGACGGCGGAAAACTGTTTTTT. It codes for CASSSDGGKLFF.

Comment on this clonotype: This sequence may be a read error, since a much larger clone differs from it by one base. The J gene is TRBJ2-2, the V gene TRBV7-9; the D gene is possibly TRBD1 (6 bases). CDR1 is SEHNR and CDR2 is FQNEAQ in the germline V gene (reference sequence). The CDR3 length is 14 residues. The chain's CDR3 is CAGSLDRNTGELFF. The CDR3 DNA follows: TGTGCCGGCAGCTTGGACAGGAACACCGGGGAGCTGTTTTTT.

Many counts were recorded for this clonotype. This chain links TRBV4-1 with TRBJ2-7; TRBD2 aligns across 9 bases. The CDR3 is 17 residues long. From germline, CDR1 is MGHRA and CDR2 YSYEKL. Germline trimming cut 0 bases from V and 2 bases from J; bases unmatched to any gene: 8. Written as DNA, the CDR3 is TGCGCCAGCAGCCAAGACCCGTTTGCGGGAGGGACCTACGAGCAGTACTTC. Translation gives CASSQDPFAGGTYEQYF.

The table lists this clonotype with a few counts. This could be a read error, since a much larger clone is one nucleotide away. V usage is TRBV5-1 and J usage is TRBJ1-3, with 11 bases that match TRBD1. V lost 3 bases, J lost 8 bases, and 10 bases stayed unmatched. The CDR3 length is 16 residues. Germline V gene lookup returns CDR1 SGHRS and CDR2 YFSETQ. This CDR3 reads CASSSTLPGQGDTIYF. In nucleotides, the CDR3 is TGCGCCAGCAGCTCGACACTTCCGGGACAGGGGGACACCATATATTTT. The entire variable domain, with the rest obtained from reference TRBV5-1 and TRBJ1-3, is as follows: KAGVTQTPRYLIKTRGQQVTLSCSPISGHRSVSWYQQTPGQGLQFLFEYFSETQRNKGNFPGRFSGRQFSNSRSEMNVSTLELGDSALYLCASSSTLPGQGDTIYFGEGSWLTVV.

At least ten counts were recorded for this clonotype. The chain recombines TRBV2 with TRBJ1-5; D unclear. The CDR3 is made up of 15 amino acids. Germline assignment: CDR1 SNHLY and CDR2 FYNNEI. The V gene lost 3 bases and the J gene lost 2 bases, with 11 bases spanning the gap. The CDR3 reads CASSEGRVGNQPQHF. The DNA for the CDR3 is TGTGCCAGCAGTGAGGGGAGGGTCGGCAATCAGCCCCAGCATTTT.

This clonotype appeared a few times. Possible read error: a much larger clone is one base away. The rearrangement uses TRBV20-1 and TRBJ2-1; 11 positions agree with TRBD2. The CDR3 extends over 17 amino acids. CDR1 and CDR2 (germline): DFQATT, SNEGSKA (reference sequence). The CDR3 DNA reads as TGCAGTGCTAGAGATCGGGCTAGCGGGAGGTGGTTGGATGAGCAGCTCTTC. It translates to CSARDRASGRWLDEQLF.

This clonotype was detected ten times or more. The chain carries TRBV5-1 and TRBJ2-2; D perhaps matches TRBD2 (5 bases). The germline V and J ends were trimmed by 6 bases and 1 base, with 13 bases remaining between them. Germline lookup yields CDR1 SGHRS and CDR2 YFSETQ. The length of the CDR3 is 15 residues. The CDR3 DNA reads TGCGCCAGCACCTCGGACGGGATGAACACCGGGGAGCTGTTTTTT. Translation: CASTSDGMNTGELFF.

This clonotype was picked up a small number of times. This chain connects TRBV6-1 to TRBJ2-1, with D possibly TRBD2 on 5 matching bases. The germline CDR1 and CDR2 sequences are MNHNS and SASEGT. The CDR3 has 17 residues. With 6 bases removed from V and 1 base from J, the gap between germline ends came to 19 bases. This CDR3 reads CASSPKPSSVSYNEQFF. CDR3 DNA: TGTGCCAGCAGCCCCAAACCTAGCAGCGTTTCCTACAATGAGCAGTTCTTC.

This clonotype has a count of ten or more. This chain connects TRBV2 to TRBJ1-4; no definite D call. Trimming cost V 8 bases and J 2 bases, with 12 bases left between them. The CDR3 length is 14 residues. Looked up from germline, CDR1 is SNHLY and CDR2 is FYNNEI. This CDR3 is CASQGGITNEKLFF. CDR3 in DNA: TGTGCCAGCCAAGGTGGGATTACTAATGAAAAACTGTTTTTT.

This clonotype occurred many times. V and J are TRBV3-1 and TRBJ2-5; D is undetermined. Germline assignment: CDR1 LGHDT and CDR2 YNNKEL (reference sequence). The CDR3 contains 12 residues. V lost 1 base to trimming and J lost 5 bases, with 5 bases between them. The CDR3 DNA reads TGTGCCAGCAGCCAAGGAGAGGAGACCCAGTACTTC. It is translated as CASSQGEETQYF.

On this clonotype itself: A read error may be the cause here, since a much bigger clone is one base away. The J gene is TRBJ2-5, the V gene TRBV15; 7 bases map to TRBD1. The CDR3 is 13 residues long. The germline CDR1 and CDR2 sequences are LNHNV and YYDKDF (reference sequence). CDR3 residues: CAISRQGEETQYF. The DNA for the CDR3 is TGTGCCATCAGCAGACAGGGCGAGGAGACCCAGTACTTC.

This clonotype was seen many times. The genes are TRBV5-5 and TRBJ1-5; a possible D gene is TRBD1 (6 bases). The CDR3 extends over 14 amino acids. CDR1 SGHKS and CDR2 YYEKEE come from the germline V gene (reference sequence). Trimming took off 2 bases at V and 2 bases at J, with 8 bases between the two ends. The CDR3 nucleotides are TGTGCCAGCAGCTTCTCAGGGGGCAATCAGCCCCAGCATTTT. This gives the protein CASSFSGGNQPQHF.

This clonotype has a count of ten or more. The chain recombines TRBV14 with TRBJ2-7; the D gene is possibly TRBD1 (5 bases). This CDR3 contains 14 residues. The germline V and J ends were trimmed by 4 bases and 4 bases, with 14 bases remaining between them. Per germline, CDR1 SGHDN and CDR2 FVKESK. CDR3 bases: TGTGCCAGCAGCCCTTTGTTCAGGGCTTACGAGCAGTACTTC. This gives the protein CASSPLFRAYEQYF.

At least ten counts were recorded for this clonotype. This chain connects TRBV12-3 or TRBV12-4 to TRBJ2-3, with 7 bases lining up with TRBD2. V shed 5 bases, J shed 6 bases, and the junction held 8 bases outside the gene matches. The CDR3 spans 14 residues. The CDR3 coding sequence is TGTGCCAGCAGTCCGTGGGACTACATGGATACGCAGTATTTT. Translation: CASSPWDYMDTQYF.

This clonotype was counted at least ten times. The rearrangement uses TRBV27 and TRBJ2-7; 9 bases match TRBD1. Germline lookup yields CDR1 MNHEY and CDR2 SMNVEV (reference sequence). The V segment lost 3 bases and the J segment 7 bases; nucleotides outside the gene matches: 7. The CDR3 has 14 residues. The CDR3 reads CASSLWDRVTEQYF. CDR3 bases: TGTGCCAGCAGTTTGTGGGACAGGGTTACGGAGCAGTACTTC.

This clonotype was observed many times. The genes are TRBV10-3 and TRBJ2-3, with 8 nucleotides matching TRBD2. V shed 0 bases and J 1 base; nucleotides not matched to a gene: 3. Germline CDR1 and CDR2: ENHRY and SYGVKD. CDR3 length: 16 amino acids. The CDR3 reads CAISESQTSGTDTQYF. The DNA of the CDR3 is TGTGCCATCAGTGAGTCGCAGACTAGCGGCACAGATACGCAGTATTTT.

This clonotype was detected many times. This chain connects TRBV29-1 to TRBJ2-1; D is uncertain. Germline V gene sequence: CDR1 SQVTM, CDR2 ANQGSEA. The CDR3 loop spans 13 amino acids. Trimming cost V 2 bases and J 8 bases, with 13 bases left between them. CDR3 loop: CSVETAFPDEQFF. The CDR3 coding sequence is TGCAGCGTTGAAACCGCTTTCCCCGATGAGCAGTTCTTC.

This clonotype has a count of ten or more. The genes are TRBV5-1 and TRBJ2-5, with D maybe TRBD2 (6 bases). The V gene's germline CDR1 is SGHRS and CDR2 YFSETQ. The length of the CDR3 is 14 residues. The ends were cut back, 4 bases at V and 0 bases at J, with 10 bases in the middle. CDR3 residues: CASSIGSNQETQYF. In nucleotides, the CDR3 is TGCGCCAGCAGCATCGGGAGTAACCAAGAGACCCAGTACTTC.

Concerning this clonotype itself: A much more abundant neighbour one base away suggests this may be a read error. The chain is built from TRBV19 and TRBJ2-3, with no clear D. The germline gives CDR1 LNHDA, CDR2 SQIVND (reference sequence). The V end was cut by 3 bases, the J end by 2 bases, with 6 bases between. The CDR3 has 13 residues. The CDR3 sequence: CASSMGPTDTQYF. The CDR3, as DNA: TGTGCCAGTAGTATGGGTCCCACAGATACGCAGTATTTT.

Many counts were recorded for this clonotype. V gene TRBV13 combines with J gene TRBJ1-6; TRBD1 aligns across 9 bases. V lost 5 bases and J lost 7; bases outside the gene matches: 3. The V gene's germline CDR1 is PRHDT and CDR2 FYEKMQ (reference sequence). This CDR3 is 14 amino acids long. CDR3 amino acids: CASSVGQGNSPLHF. CDR3 DNA: TGTGCCAGCAGCGTCGGACAGGGGAATTCACCCCTCCACTTT.

This clonotype occurred many times. V is TRBV15 and J is TRBJ2-3; 10 bases match TRBD1. Looked up from germline, CDR1 is LNHNV and CDR2 is YYDKDF (reference sequence). V dropped 7 bases and J dropped 5; count of bases not matched to a gene: 9. This CDR3 is built from 15 residues. CDR3 in amino acids: CATTSRQGAIDTQYF. Written as DNA, the CDR3 is TGTGCCACCACCTCCCGACAGGGGGCCATAGATACGCAGTATTTT. The variable domain in full, completed from reference TRBV15 and TRBJ2-3, reads DAMVIQNPRYQVTQFGKPVTLSCSQTLNHNVMYWYQQKSSQAPKLLFHYYDKDFNNEADTPDNFQSRRPNTSFCFLDIRSPGLGDTAMYLCATTSRQGAIDTQYFGPGTRLTVL.

This clonotype was detected only once. With a much larger clone just one base away, this may be a read error. The CDR3 end shows no conserved phenylalanine or tryptophan, and so a read error is likely. This chain uses TRBV18 with TRBJ1-2; 7 bases line up with TRBD1. The CDR3 covers 15 residues. Losses at the gene ends were 3 bases for V and 8 bases for J; bases not matched to a gene: 12. CDR1 KGHSH and CDR2 LQKENI come from the germline V gene. The CDR3, as DNA: TGTGCCAGCTCACCGCGGGGACAGAAGTTCAACGGCTACACCTCC. It translates to CASSPRGQKFNGYTS.

In this sample, this clonotype turned up once. Given a much more abundant clone one base away, this may be a read error. The genes are TRBV20-1 and TRBJ1-5; TRBD1 agrees at 8 bases. V trimming: 1 base; J trimming: 7 bases; junction bases outside the gene matches: 12. CDR1 is DFQATT, CDR2 SNEGSKA, per germline (reference sequence). The CDR3 is made up of 16 amino acids. The CDR3: CSARGQTQGGGQPQHF. DNA of the CDR3: TGCAGTGCTAGAGGTCAAACACAGGGGGGGGGACAGCCCCAGCATTTT.